This T cell receptor (beta chain) was obtained from a study of identical twins. Germline V gene sequence: CDR1 KGHSH, CDR2 LQKENI. The V end was cut by 0 bases, the J end by 5 bases, with 10 bases between. CDR3 length: 14 residues. Via MiXCR, TCRdb re-called the 5' RACE reads, giving one row per CDR3 protein. The table includes hundreds of thousands of distinct CDR3 sequences, 21% detected once. This same sample was also part of a study on T cells expressing NK-cell markers. As reported in that work: Obtained from sorted CD3+CD56+NKG2C+, CD3+CD56+NKG2C- and CD3+CD56-NKG2C+ T cells were the TCR beta repertoires. Most of the eight sequenced donors tested HCMV-seropositive; one tested seronegative. Several of the experiments relied on an anti-gamma-delta TCR antibody so that only alpha-beta TCR T cells were sorted.

This clonotype was obtained from a young woman in good health. Sequencing input: PBMCs. The V call is TRBV18, the J call TRBJ2-5, with D possibly TRBD1 on 6 matching bases. CDR3 protein: CASSPPSDRETQYF. The CDR3 nucleotides read TGTGCCAGCTCACCACCGTCAGACAGGGAGACCCAGTACTTC.